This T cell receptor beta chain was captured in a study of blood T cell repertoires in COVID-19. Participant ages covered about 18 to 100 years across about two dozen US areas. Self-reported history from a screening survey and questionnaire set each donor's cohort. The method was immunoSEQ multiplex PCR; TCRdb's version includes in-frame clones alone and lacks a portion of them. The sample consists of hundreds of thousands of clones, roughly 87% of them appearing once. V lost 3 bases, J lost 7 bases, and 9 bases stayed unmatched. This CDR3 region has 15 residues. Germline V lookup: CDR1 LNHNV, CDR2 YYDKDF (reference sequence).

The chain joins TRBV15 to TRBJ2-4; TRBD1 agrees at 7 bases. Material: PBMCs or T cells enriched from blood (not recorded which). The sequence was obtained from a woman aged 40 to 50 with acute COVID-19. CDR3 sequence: CATSSFTGALNIQYF. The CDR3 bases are TGTGCCACCAGCAGTTTCACAGGGGCGCTGAACATTCAGTACTTC.